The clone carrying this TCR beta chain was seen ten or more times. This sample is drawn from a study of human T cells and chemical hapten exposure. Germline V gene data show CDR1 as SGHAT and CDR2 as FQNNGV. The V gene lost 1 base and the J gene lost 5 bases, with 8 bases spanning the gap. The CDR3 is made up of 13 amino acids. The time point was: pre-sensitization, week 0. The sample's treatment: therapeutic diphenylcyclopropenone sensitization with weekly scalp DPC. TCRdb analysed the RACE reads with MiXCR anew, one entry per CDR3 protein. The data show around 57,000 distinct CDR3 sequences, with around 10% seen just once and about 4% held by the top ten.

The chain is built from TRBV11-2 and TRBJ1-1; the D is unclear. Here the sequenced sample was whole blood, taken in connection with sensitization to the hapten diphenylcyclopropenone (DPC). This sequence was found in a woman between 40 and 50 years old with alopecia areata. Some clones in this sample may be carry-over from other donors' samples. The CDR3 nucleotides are TGTGCCAGCAGCTTAGGGGTATCGACTGAAGCTTTCTTT. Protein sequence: CASSLGVSTEAFF.